The source of this TCR beta chain is a study of post-analysis software for immune sequencing data. For the study at large: There were relapsing-remitting, secondary progressive and progressive-relapsing multiple sclerosis among the disease courses included.

A word on this clonotype: Antigen specificity is unknown.

General study findings and limits: TRBV segments more frequent in patients than in controls numbered five and included TRBV5-6, TRBV5-1 and TRBV20-1. Batch-matched samples strongly co-clustered by F measure. Significantly lower normalized Chao1 diversity was found in patients with multiple sclerosis relative to controls.

The CDR3 has 14 amino acids. Trimming pared 5 bases from V and 5 bases from J, leaving 16 bases between. Looked up from germline, CDR1 is MNHEY and CDR2 is SVGAGI. Incorporated into the TCR beta cDNA libraries were unique molecular identifiers, which served to reduce PCR and sequencing biases. Each sample of about 0.9 to 11 million input T cells yielded around 500,000 cDNA molecules, so each molecule approximated one T cell. Each CDR3 protein is one row after TCRdb ran MiXCR on the PCR reads. This table has 650,000 to 850,000 distinct CDR3 sequences, roughly half appearing once. Material for sequencing was blood. This receptor was taken from a girl aged 10-17 years with multiple sclerosis. The rearrangement links TRBV6-5 to TRBJ2-7; D gene unclear. CDR3 bases: TGTGCCAGCAGTCCGAACAGTTTCCCCAACGAGCAGTACTTC. Residues: CASSPNSFPNEQYF.